This TCR beta chain was identified in a study of blood T cell repertoires in COVID-19. Background on the study: From the United States, Italy and Spain came samples of acute and convalescent COVID-19. Sources were T cells, B-cell-depleted T cells, or PBMCs; the material itself was cDNA or gDNA.

Authors' analysis steps: Amplification from reference gene primers served as the basis for estimated nucleated cell counts. Measured with immunoSEQ multiplex PCR; TCRdb has only the in-frame clones, and not every one. That table is the source of V, J and clone size, and D and trimming were worked out from the DNA. The sample lists 150,000 to 200,000 clones; roughly 90% were seen once. Sequenced material: peripheral blood. The sequence was obtained from a man in his sixties with acute or convalescent COVID-19.

The CDR3 region is CASSIRGQGAGGYNEQFF. The CDR3 nucleotides read TGTGCCAGTAGTATACGGGGACAGGGGGCAGGCGGCTACAATGAGCAGTTCTTC. V and J are TRBV19 and TRBJ2-1, with TRBD1 matching over 12 bases. Germline V CDR1 and CDR2: LNHDA, SQIVND (reference sequence). The CDR3 has 18 amino acids. After removal of 2 bases from V and 3 bases from J, the junction contained 8 bases not matched to a gene.